This record covers a single TCR beta chain. Germline CDR1 and CDR2: MNHNY and SVGAGI (reference sequence). V lost 4 bases and J lost 3; bases outside the gene matches: 7. The CDR3 is made up of 15 amino acids. A single record per CDR3 protein comes from TCRdb applying MiXCR to the RT-PCR reads. The table shows more than 600,000 distinct CDR3 sequences, with 12% to 15% occurring only once. The TCR sequence derives from a female donor in good health, serving as a healthy control. The chain carries TRBV6-6 and TRBJ2-7; 9 positions agree with TRBD1. The sequenced sample was memory CD4+ T cells from blood. Here the CDR3 reads CASSSFGTGHYEQYF. The DNA for the CDR3 is TGTGCCAGCAGTTCCTTCGGGACAGGGCACTACGAGCAGTACTTC.